Listed below are T cell receptor beta chains from one sample, sequenced in a study of blood T cell repertoires in COVID-19. The assay was immunoSEQ multiplex PCR, and TCRdb's table has in-frame clones only and misses some. This table holds fewer than 150,000 clones, 88% found once. Sequenced sample: peripheral blood. These receptors were obtained from a middle-aged man with active or convalescent COVID-19. Each CDR3 is given with its conserved first and last residue. A D gene is named only where the DNA matches it firmly. Size is stated for part of the rows, as once, few or many counts, or as a class when the clone is expanded.

d_call: .
clone_size: few
v_call: TRBV4-2
j_call: TRBJ2-1
cdr3_nt: TGTGCCAGCAGCCAAGAACCCGGGAGTGTGAATGAGCAGTTCTTC
cdr3_aa: CASSQEPGSVNEQFF

d_call: .
clone_size: .
v_call: TRBV15
j_call: TRBJ2-3
cdr3_nt: TGTGCCACCAGCAGAGATAGGGGCAGGGTAGATACGCAGTATTTT
cdr3_aa: CATSRDRGRVDTQYF

d_call: TRBD1
clone_size: .
v_call: TRBV28
j_call: TRBJ1-5
cdr3_nt: TGTGCCAGCAGTTCCAGACCCAGGGGGCAGCAGCCCCAGCATTTT
cdr3_aa: CASSSRPRGQQPQHF

d_call: .
clone_size: .
v_call: TRBV6-5
j_call: TRBJ2-5
cdr3_nt: TGTGCCAGCAGGAGGCAGGGCCCAGGGGAGACCCAGTACTTC
cdr3_aa: CASRRQGPGETQYF

d_call: .
clone_size: .
v_call: TRBV27
j_call: TRBJ2-3
cdr3_nt: TGTGCCAGCAGACGCCAGGGGAGCACAGATACGCAGTATTTT
cdr3_aa: CASRRQGSTDTQYF

d_call: TRBD2
clone_size: few
v_call: TRBV20-1
j_call: TRBJ2-3
cdr3_nt: TGCAGTGCTAGTAAGCGGGAGGGCCAACTCGATACGCAGTATTTT
cdr3_aa: CSASKREGQLDTQYF

d_call: .
clone_size: .
v_call: TRBV27
j_call: TRBJ1-1
cdr3_nt: TGTGCCAGCAGTCCCTTTACAGGGAAAGTAACTGAAGCTTTCTTT
cdr3_aa: CASSPFTGKVTEAFF

d_call: .
clone_size: .
v_call: TRBV18
j_call: TRBJ2-5
cdr3_nt: TGTGCCAGTTCACCCCCCGGGGGGACCCAGTACTTC
cdr3_aa: CASSPPGGTQYF

d_call: TRBD1
clone_size: .
v_call: TRBV9
j_call: TRBJ1-1
cdr3_nt: TGTGCCAGCAGCCCATACAGGGGAATGAACACTGAAGCTTTCTTT
cdr3_aa: CASSPYRGMNTEAFF

d_call: .
clone_size: .
v_call: TRBV2
j_call: TRBJ2-6
cdr3_nt: TGTGCCAGCAGTGAAACGGCGGGAGGGGCCAACGTCCTGACTTTC
cdr3_aa: CASSETAGGANVLTF

d_call: .
clone_size: .
v_call: TRBV24-1
j_call: TRBJ2-5
cdr3_nt: TGTGCCACCAGTGATTTCGCCAGGGGATATGAGACCCAGTACTTC
cdr3_aa: CATSDFARGYETQYF

d_call: TRBD2
clone_size: .
v_call: TRBV5-1
j_call: TRBJ2-1
cdr3_nt: TGCGCCAGCAGCTTGTGGCGGGGGAGCTCCTACAATGAGCAGTTCTTC
cdr3_aa: CASSLWRGSSYNEQFF

d_call: .
clone_size: .
v_call: TRBV12-3/TRBV12-4
j_call: TRBJ1-4
cdr3_nt: TGTGCCAGCAGTTTGGTCGGTGAAAAACTGTTTTTT
cdr3_aa: CASSLVGEKLFF

d_call: TRBD1
clone_size: .
v_call: TRBV6-5
j_call: TRBJ2-7
cdr3_nt: TGTGCCAGCAGTATTTCGGGACAGGGCTCCTACGAGCAGTACTTC
cdr3_aa: CASSISGQGSYEQYF

d_call: .
clone_size: .
v_call: TRBV28
j_call: TRBJ2-1
cdr3_nt: TGTGCCAGCAGTTCGACTAGAGACAATGAGCAGTTCTTC
cdr3_aa: CASSSTRDNEQFF

d_call: TRBD1
clone_size: .
v_call: TRBV7-2
j_call: TRBJ1-1
cdr3_nt: TGTGCCAGCAGCCTATCACAGGGGTTGGGCACTGAAGCTTTCTTT
cdr3_aa: CASSLSQGLGTEAFF

d_call: TRBD1
clone_size: .
v_call: TRBV7-9
j_call: TRBJ2-7
cdr3_nt: TGTGCCAGCAGCTTTGATCCCGGACAGGGTTTGTACGAGCAGTACTTC
cdr3_aa: CASSFDPGQGLYEQYF

d_call: TRBD2
clone_size: .
v_call: TRBV9
j_call: TRBJ2-7
cdr3_nt: TGTGCCAGCAGCGTAGCAGGCGGGAGGGCCGACGAGCAGTACTTC
cdr3_aa: CASSVAGGRADEQYF

d_call: .
clone_size: .
v_call: TRBV19
j_call: TRBJ2-5
cdr3_nt: TGTGCCAGTAGTATGGGACACCTTGGGGAGACCCAGTACTTC
cdr3_aa: CASSMGHLGETQYF

d_call: .
clone_size: .
v_call: TRBV27
j_call: TRBJ1-5
cdr3_nt: TGTGCCAGCAGTCCCTGGCGGGGAGAATCAAATCAGCCCCAGCATTTT
cdr3_aa: CASSPWRGESNQPQHF

d_call: TRBD2
clone_size: .
v_call: TRBV11-2
j_call: TRBJ2-5
cdr3_nt: TGTGCCAGCTCCAGCGGGGGCCAAGAGACCCAGTACTTC
cdr3_aa: CASSSGGQETQYF

d_call: TRBD2
clone_size: .
v_call: TRBV6-5
j_call: TRBJ2-3
cdr3_nt: TGTGCCAGCAGTTCCGCGGGAGTTAGCACAGATACGCAGTATTTT
cdr3_aa: CASSSAGVSTDTQYF

d_call: .
clone_size: .
v_call: TRBV13
j_call: TRBJ2-5
cdr3_nt: TGTGCCAGCAGCTTAGTACCCGGAGCGCAAGAGACCCAGTACTTC
cdr3_aa: CASSLVPGAQETQYF

d_call: .
clone_size: .
v_call: TRBV20-1
j_call: TRBJ2-3
cdr3_nt: TGCAGTGCTGGTATAGCGGATACGCAGTATTTT
cdr3_aa: CSAGIADTQYF

d_call: TRBD2
clone_size: .
v_call: TRBV4-2
j_call: TRBJ2-1
cdr3_nt: TGTGCCAGCAGCCAAGATGGGCCTAGCGGGACAAACAATGAGCAGTTCTTC
cdr3_aa: CASSQDGPSGTNNEQFF

d_call: .
clone_size: .
v_call: TRBV28
j_call: TRBJ1-1
cdr3_nt: TGTGCCAGCAGGGACAGCATGAACACTGAAGCTTTCTTT
cdr3_aa: CASRDSMNTEAFF

d_call: TRBD2
clone_size: .
v_call: TRBV5-4
j_call: TRBJ2-1
cdr3_nt: TGTGCCAGCAGCTTGATGGGACTAGCGGGAGGGTACAATGAGCAGTTCTTC
cdr3_aa: CASSLMGLAGGYNEQFF

d_call: TRBD2
clone_size: .
v_call: TRBV27
j_call: TRBJ2-1
cdr3_nt: TGTGCCAGCAGTTCACTAGCGGGAGGTAATAATGAGCAGTTCTTC
cdr3_aa: CASSSLAGGNNEQFF

d_call: TRBD1
clone_size: few
v_call: TRBV6-2/TRBV6-3
j_call: TRBJ1-5
cdr3_nt: TGTGCCAGCAGCAAGGGGGCTAGGCAGCCCCAGCATTTT
cdr3_aa: CASSKGARQPQHF

d_call: TRBD2
clone_size: .
v_call: TRBV11-2
j_call: TRBJ2-5
cdr3_nt: TGTGCCAGCAGCTTAGCCGGGGGGAGACAGTACCAAGAGACCCAGTACTTC
cdr3_aa: CASSLAGGRQYQETQYF

d_call: .
clone_size: .
v_call: TRBV6-5
j_call: TRBJ1-5
cdr3_nt: TGTGCCAGCAGGGGAGACCTGATTCAGCCCCAGCATTTT
cdr3_aa: CASRGDLIQPQHF

d_call: TRBD2
clone_size: .
v_call: TRBV27
j_call: TRBJ2-7
cdr3_nt: TGTGCCAGCAGTCCGCCCGGACTAGCGGGAGGTGGTGAGCAGTACTTC
cdr3_aa: CASSPPGLAGGGEQYF

d_call: .
clone_size: .
v_call: TRBV28
j_call: TRBJ1-6
cdr3_nt: TGTGCCAGCAGTGAGGGCGTGACTGGGGGGGTTGTATCACCCCTCCACTTT
cdr3_aa: CASSEGVTGGVVSPLHF

d_call: .
clone_size: .
v_call: TRBV5-5
j_call: TRBJ1-5
cdr3_nt: TGTGCCAGCAGCTTGGCCGGTGATCAGCCCCAGCATTTT
cdr3_aa: CASSLAGDQPQHF

d_call: .
clone_size: .
v_call: TRBV4-1
j_call: TRBJ1-2
cdr3_nt: TGCGCCAGCAGCCAAGAGGCTGCCTATGGCTACACCTTC
cdr3_aa: CASSQEAAYGYTF

d_call: .
clone_size: .
v_call: TRBV4-1
j_call: TRBJ2-7
cdr3_nt: TGCGCCAGCAGCCAAGAACAGTTCACTTACTACGAGCAGTACTTC
cdr3_aa: CASSQEQFTYYEQYF

d_call: .
clone_size: .
v_call: TRBV6-1
j_call: TRBJ2-4
cdr3_nt: TGTGCCAGCAGTGACGTGACAGGCCTCACCAAAAACATTCAGTACTTC
cdr3_aa: CASSDVTGLTKNIQYF

d_call: TRBD1
clone_size: .
v_call: TRBV7-2
j_call: TRBJ2-7
cdr3_nt: TGTGCCAGCAGCCCACACCTATACAGGGGGGTTTCCTACGAGCAGTACTTC
cdr3_aa: CASSPHLYRGVSYEQYF

d_call: .
clone_size: .
v_call: TRBV16
j_call: TRBJ1-1
cdr3_nt: TGTGCCAGCAGCCTACGAGGGGAAGCTTTCTTT
cdr3_aa: CASSLRGEAFF

d_call: .
clone_size: .
v_call: TRBV7-9
j_call: TRBJ2-6
cdr3_nt: TGTGCCAGCAGCTTTCGGAGGGAGAAGGACGTCCTGACTTTC
cdr3_aa: CASSFRREKDVLTF

d_call: TRBD1
clone_size: .
v_call: TRBV4-1
j_call: TRBJ1-1
cdr3_nt: TGCGCCAGCAGCCAAGTACCAGGGGGCACTGAAGCTTTCTTT
cdr3_aa: CASSQVPGGTEAFF

d_call: .
clone_size: .
v_call: TRBV5-6
j_call: TRBJ2-1
cdr3_nt: TGTGCCAGCAGTCTTGTGAGCGGCGGGTCGTTCTTC
cdr3_aa: CASSLVSGGSFF

d_call: .
clone_size: .
v_call: TRBV7-2
j_call: TRBJ1-5
cdr3_nt: TGTGCCAGCAGCTTAGGACAGATTAGCAATCAGCCCCAGCATTTT
cdr3_aa: CASSLGQISNQPQHF

d_call: TRBD1
clone_size: .
v_call: TRBV4-3
j_call: TRBJ1-2
cdr3_nt: TGCGCCAGCAGCCAAGATCTGGGACAGGGGAGGTGGAGCTACACCTTC
cdr3_aa: CASSQDLGQGRWSYTF

d_call: .
clone_size: .
v_call: TRBV28
j_call: TRBJ2-7
cdr3_nt: TGTGCCAGCAGTACTTCCCACGAGCAGTACTTC
cdr3_aa: CASSTSHEQYF

d_call: TRBD1
clone_size: .
v_call: TRBV29-1
j_call: TRBJ1-2
cdr3_nt: TGCAGCGTTGAGCCGGGACAGGGCGACTATGGCTACACCTTC
cdr3_aa: CSVEPGQGDYGYTF

d_call: .
clone_size: few
v_call: TRBV3-1/TRBV3-2
j_call: TRBJ2-2
cdr3_nt: TGTGCCAGCAGCCAAGTCAGGGAGCTGTTTTTT
cdr3_aa: CASSQVRELFF

d_call: .
clone_size: once
v_call: TRBV10-1
j_call: TRBJ2-1
cdr3_nt: TGCGCCAGCAGTGAAGGGGGCTCCTACAATGAGCAGTTCTTC
cdr3_aa: CASSEGGSYNEQFF